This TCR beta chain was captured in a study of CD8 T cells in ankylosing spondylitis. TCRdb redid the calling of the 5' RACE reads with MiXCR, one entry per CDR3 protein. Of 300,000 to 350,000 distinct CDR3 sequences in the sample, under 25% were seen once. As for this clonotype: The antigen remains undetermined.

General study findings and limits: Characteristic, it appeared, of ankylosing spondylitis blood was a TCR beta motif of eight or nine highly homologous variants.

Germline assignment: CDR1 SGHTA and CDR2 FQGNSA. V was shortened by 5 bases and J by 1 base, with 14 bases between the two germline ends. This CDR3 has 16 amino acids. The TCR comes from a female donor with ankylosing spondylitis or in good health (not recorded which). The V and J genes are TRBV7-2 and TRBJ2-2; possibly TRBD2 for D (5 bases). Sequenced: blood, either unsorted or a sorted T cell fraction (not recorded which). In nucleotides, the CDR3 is TGTGCCAGCAGCCGGGGTCGCGCGGAGAACACCGGGGAGCTGTTTTTT. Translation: CASSRGRAENTGELFF.